The T cell receptor beta chain under discussion was sequenced for a study of T-cell memory formation after mild COVID-19. Study in general: There were largely donor-specific TCR clusters.

The CDR3 consists of 15 residues. The V gene's germline CDR1 is SGHRS and CDR2 YFSETQ. Trimming stripped 5 bases from V and 3 bases from J, with 15 bases between. TCRdb fed the 5' RACE reads into MiXCR, producing one record per CDR3 protein. The sample comprises around 500,000 distinct CDR3 sequences, 18% of which are singletons, and roughly an eighth rests with the top ten. This clonotype was counted at least ten times. The material sequenced was PBMCs or a T cell subset sorted from them (not recorded which). The sequence derives from an adult woman who had mild COVID-19 (a few samples of this study predate the infection). Cell type and time point are not known. The rearrangement joins TRBV5-1 to TRBJ1-5, with a possible D match to TRBD1 (6 bases). The CDR3 sequence is CASSPQGLNNQPQHF. The CDR3 region has the DNA TGCGCCAGCAGTCCACAGGGCCTCAACAATCAGCCCCAGCATTTT. The whole variable domain, filled in from reference TRBV5-1 and TRBJ1-5, reads KAGVTQTPRYLIKTRGQQVTLSCSPISGHRSVSWYQQTPGQGLQFLFEYFSETQRNKGNFPGRFSGRQFSNSRSEMNVSTLELGDSALYLCASSPQGLNNQPQHFGDGTRLSIL.